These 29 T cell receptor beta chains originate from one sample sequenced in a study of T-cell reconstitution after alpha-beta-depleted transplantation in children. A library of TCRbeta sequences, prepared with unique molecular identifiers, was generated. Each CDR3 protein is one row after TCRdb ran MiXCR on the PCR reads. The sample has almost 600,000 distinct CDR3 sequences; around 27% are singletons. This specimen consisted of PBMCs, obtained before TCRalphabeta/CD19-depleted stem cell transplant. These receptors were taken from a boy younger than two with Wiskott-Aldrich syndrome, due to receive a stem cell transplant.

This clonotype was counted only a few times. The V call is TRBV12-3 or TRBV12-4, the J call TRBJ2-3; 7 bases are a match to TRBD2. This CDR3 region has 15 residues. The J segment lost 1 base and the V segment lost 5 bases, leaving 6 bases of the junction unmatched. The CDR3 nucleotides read TGTGCCAGCAGTCCCCGGACTAGTCGCACAGATACGCAGTATTTT. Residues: CASSPRTSRTDTQYF.

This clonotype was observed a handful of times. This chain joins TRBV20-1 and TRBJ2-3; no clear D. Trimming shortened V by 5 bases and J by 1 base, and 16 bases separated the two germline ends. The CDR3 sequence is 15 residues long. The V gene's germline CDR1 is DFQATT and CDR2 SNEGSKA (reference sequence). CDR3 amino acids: CSAGRWVAGTDTQYF. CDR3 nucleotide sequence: TGCAGTGCTGGCCGATGGGTGGCAGGCACAGATACGCAGTATTTT.

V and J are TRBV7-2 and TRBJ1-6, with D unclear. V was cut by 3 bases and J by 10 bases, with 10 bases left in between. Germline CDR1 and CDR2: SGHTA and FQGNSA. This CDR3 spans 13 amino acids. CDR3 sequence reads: CASSFEEFSPLHF. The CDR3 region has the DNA TGTGCCAGCAGCTTTGAAGAATTCTCACCCCTCCACTTT.

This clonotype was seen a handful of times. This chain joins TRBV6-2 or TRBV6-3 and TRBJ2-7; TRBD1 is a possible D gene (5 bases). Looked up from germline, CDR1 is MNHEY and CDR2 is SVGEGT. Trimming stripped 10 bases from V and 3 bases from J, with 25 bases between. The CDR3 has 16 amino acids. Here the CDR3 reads CATRPRDETGYYEQYF. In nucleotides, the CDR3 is TGTGCCACCAGACCCAGGGATGAGACTGGGTACTACGAGCAGTACTTC.

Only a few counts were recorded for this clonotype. The CDR3: CASSLALDTSGNTIYF. CDR3 DNA: TGTGCCAGCAGTTTAGCCCTAGACACCTCTGGAAACACCATATATTTT. The chain carries TRBV12-3 or TRBV12-4 and TRBJ1-3, with unresolved D. The CDR3 is 16 residues long. V shed 0 bases and J shed 0 bases, with 9 bases lying between them.

The CDR3 bases are TGTGCCAGCTCACCACGACAGGACCTCTCCTACAATGAGCAGTTCTTC. It encodes CASSPRQDLSYNEQFF. The chain employs TRBV18 and TRBJ2-1; tentatively, D is TRBD1 (6 bases). Germline V gives CDR1 KGHSH, CDR2 LQKENI. V gave up 1 base and J gave up 0 bases, with 10 bases separating them. The CDR3 has 16 amino acids.

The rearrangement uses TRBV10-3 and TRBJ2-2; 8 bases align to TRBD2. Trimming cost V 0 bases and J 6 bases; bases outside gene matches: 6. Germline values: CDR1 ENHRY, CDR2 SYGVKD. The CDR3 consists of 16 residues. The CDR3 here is CAISESGLAGSGELFF. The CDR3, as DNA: TGTGCCATCAGTGAGTCAGGACTAGCTGGCTCCGGGGAGCTGTTTTTT.

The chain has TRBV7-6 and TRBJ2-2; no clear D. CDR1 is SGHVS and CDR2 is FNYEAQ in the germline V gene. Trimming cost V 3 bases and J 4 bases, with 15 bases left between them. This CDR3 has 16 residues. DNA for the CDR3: TGTGCCAGCAGCTTTGTGGTTTACAGTGGCACCGGGGAGCTGTTTTTT. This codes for CASSFVVYSGTGELFF.

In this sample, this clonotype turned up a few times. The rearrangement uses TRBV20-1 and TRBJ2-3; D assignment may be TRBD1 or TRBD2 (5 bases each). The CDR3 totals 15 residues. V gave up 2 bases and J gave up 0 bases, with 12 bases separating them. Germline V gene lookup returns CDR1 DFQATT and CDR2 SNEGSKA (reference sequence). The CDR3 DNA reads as TGCAGTGCTAGAACCAGGTGGGGGAGCACAGATACGCAGTATTTT. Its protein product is CSARTRWGSTDTQYF.

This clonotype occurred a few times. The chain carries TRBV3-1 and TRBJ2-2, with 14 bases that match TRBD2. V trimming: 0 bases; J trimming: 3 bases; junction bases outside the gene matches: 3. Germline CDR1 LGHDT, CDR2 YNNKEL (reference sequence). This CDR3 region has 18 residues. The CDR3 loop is CASSQDQGLAGDTGELFF. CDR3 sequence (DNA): TGTGCCAGCAGCCAAGATCAGGGACTAGCGGGAGACACCGGGGAGCTGTTTTTT.

The CDR3 sequence: CASSYSLLAKNIQYF. Written as DNA, the CDR3 is TGTGCCAGCAGTTACTCGCTTCTAGCCAAAAACATTCAGTACTTC. The rearrangement links TRBV6-5 to TRBJ2-4, with D hard to call. There are 15 residues in the CDR3. Per the germline V gene, CDR1 is MNHEY and CDR2 is SVGAGI. Trimming removed 0 bases at V and 0 bases at J, with 6 bases between.

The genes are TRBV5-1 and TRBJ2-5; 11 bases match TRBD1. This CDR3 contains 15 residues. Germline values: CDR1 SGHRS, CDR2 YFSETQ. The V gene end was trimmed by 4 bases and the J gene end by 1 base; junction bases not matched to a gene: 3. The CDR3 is CASSGDRGSQETQYF. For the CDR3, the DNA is TGCGCCAGCAGCGGGGACAGGGGGAGCCAAGAGACCCAGTACTTC.

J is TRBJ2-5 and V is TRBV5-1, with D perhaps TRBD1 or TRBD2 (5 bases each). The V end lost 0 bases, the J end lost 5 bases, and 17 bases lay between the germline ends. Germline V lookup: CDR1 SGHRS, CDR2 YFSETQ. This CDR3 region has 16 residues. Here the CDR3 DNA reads TGCGCCAGCAGCTTGGTGGGGACGTCCAAGGGGGAGACCCAGTACTTC. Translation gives CASSLVGTSKGETQYF. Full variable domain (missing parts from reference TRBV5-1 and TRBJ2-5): KAGVTQTPRYLIKTRGQQVTLSCSPISGHRSVSWYQQTPGQGLQFLFEYFSETQRNKGNFPGRFSGRQFSNSRSEMNVSTLELGDSALYLCASSLVGTSKGETQYFGPGTRLLVL.

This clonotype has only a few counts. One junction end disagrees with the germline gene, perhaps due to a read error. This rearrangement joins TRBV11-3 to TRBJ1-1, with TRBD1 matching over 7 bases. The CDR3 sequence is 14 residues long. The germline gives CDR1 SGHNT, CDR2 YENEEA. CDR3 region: CAISLDGQGGKAFF. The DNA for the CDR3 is TGTGCCATCAGCTTAGATGGCCAGGGGGGAAAAGCTTTCTTT.

The CDR3 loop is CASSLGSPSGRGVHTQYF. CDR3 coding DNA: TGTGCCAGCAGCTTGGGCTCTCCTAGCGGGAGGGGGGTGCATACGCAGTATTTT. The rearrangement links TRBV7-3 to TRBJ2-3; 12 positions match TRBD2. The CDR3 loop spans 18 amino acids. The germline V gene has CDR1 SGHTA and CDR2 FQGTGA. V shed 3 bases, J shed 7 bases, and the junction held 14 bases outside the gene matches.

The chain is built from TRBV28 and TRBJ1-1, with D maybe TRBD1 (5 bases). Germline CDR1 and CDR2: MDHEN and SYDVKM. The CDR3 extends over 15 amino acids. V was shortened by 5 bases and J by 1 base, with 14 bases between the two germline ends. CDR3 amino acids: CASSPRQRKNTEAFF. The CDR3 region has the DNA TGTGCCAGCAGTCCCCGACAGCGCAAGAACACTGAAGCTTTCTTT.

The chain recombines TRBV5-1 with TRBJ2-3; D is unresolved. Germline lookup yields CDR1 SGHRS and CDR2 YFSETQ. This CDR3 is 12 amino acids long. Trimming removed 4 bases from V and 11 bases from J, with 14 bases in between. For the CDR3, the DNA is TGCGCCAGCAGCCTTGGTGTCGACCGGCAGTATTTT. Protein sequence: CASSLGVDRQYF.

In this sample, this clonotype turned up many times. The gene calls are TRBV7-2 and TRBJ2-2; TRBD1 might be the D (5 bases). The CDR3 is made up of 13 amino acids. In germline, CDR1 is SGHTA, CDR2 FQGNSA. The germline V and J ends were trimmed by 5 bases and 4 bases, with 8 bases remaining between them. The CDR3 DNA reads TGTGCCAGCAGCCAAAGGGGCACCGGGGAGCTGTTTTTT. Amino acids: CASSQRGTGELFF.

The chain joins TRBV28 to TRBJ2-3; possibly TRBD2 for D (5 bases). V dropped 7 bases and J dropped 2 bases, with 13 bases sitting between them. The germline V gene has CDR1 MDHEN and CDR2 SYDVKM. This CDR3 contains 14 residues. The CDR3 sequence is CASNRAAVTDTQYF. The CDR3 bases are TGTGCCAGCAATCGAGCGGCAGTCACAGATACGCAGTATTTT.

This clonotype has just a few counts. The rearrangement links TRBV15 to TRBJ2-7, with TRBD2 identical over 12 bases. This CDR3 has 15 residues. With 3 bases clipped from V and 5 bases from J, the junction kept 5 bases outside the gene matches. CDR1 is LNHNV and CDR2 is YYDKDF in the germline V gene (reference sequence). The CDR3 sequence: CATSRRLAGEDEQYF. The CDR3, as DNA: TGTGCCACCAGCAGGAGACTAGCGGGAGAGGACGAGCAGTACTTC.

The CDR3 reads CASSRDPAPFRELASRPIDTQYF. In nucleotides, the CDR3 is TGCGCCAGCAGCCGGGACCCGGCACCCTTTCGGGAATTGGCCTCCAGGCCTATAGATACGCAGTATTTT. The chain carries TRBV5-1 and TRBJ2-3; either TRBD1 or TRBD2 may supply D (5 bases each). Trimming cost V 4 bases and J 5 bases, with 41 bases left between them. The CDR3 has 23 residues. Germline V lookup: CDR1 SGHRS, CDR2 YFSETQ.

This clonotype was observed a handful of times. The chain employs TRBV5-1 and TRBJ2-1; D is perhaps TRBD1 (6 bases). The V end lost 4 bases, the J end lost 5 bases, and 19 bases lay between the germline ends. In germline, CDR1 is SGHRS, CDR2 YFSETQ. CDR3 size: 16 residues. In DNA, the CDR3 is TGCGCCAGCAGCCTGGAGAGGGGCAGGGGACACAATGAGCAGTTCTTC. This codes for CASSLERGRGHNEQFF.

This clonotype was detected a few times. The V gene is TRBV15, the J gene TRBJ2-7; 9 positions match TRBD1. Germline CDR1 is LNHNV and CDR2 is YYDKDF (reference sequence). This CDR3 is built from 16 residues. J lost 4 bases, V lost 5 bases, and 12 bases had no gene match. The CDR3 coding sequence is TGTGCCACCAGCGGGGGTGGGACAGGGCAAAGGTACGAGCAGTACTTC. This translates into CATSGGGTGQRYEQYF.

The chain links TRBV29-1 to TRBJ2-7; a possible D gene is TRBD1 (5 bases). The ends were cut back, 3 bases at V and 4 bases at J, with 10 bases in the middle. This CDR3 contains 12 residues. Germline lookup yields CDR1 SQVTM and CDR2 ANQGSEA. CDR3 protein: CSVENTGYEQYF. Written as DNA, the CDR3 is TGCAGCGTTGAGAATACAGGTTACGAGCAGTACTTC.

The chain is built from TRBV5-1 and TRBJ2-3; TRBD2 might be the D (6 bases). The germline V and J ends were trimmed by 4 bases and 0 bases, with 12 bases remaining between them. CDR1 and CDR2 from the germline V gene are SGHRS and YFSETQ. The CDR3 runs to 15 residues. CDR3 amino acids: CASSPAGLSTDTQYF. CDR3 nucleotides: TGCGCCAGCAGCCCCGCGGGACTCAGCACAGATACGCAGTATTTT.

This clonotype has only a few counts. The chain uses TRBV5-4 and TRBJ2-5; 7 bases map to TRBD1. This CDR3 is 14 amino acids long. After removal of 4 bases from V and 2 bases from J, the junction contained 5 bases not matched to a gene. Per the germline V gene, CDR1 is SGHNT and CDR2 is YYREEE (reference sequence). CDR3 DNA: TGTGCCAGCAGCGAGGGGACAGCACAAGAGACCCAGTACTTC. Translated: CASSEGTAQETQYF.

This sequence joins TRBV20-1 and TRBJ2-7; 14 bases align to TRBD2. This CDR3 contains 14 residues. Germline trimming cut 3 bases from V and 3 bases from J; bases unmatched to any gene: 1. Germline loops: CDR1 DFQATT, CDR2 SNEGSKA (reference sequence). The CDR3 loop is CSARGTSGSYEQYF. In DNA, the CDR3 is TGCAGTGCTAGGGGGACTAGCGGGAGCTACGAGCAGTACTTC.

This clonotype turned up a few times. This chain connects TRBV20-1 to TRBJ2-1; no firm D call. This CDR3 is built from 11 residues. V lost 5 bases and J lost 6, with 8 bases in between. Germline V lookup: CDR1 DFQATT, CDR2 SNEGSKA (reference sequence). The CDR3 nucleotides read TGCAGTGCTGGCCCCGGCAATGAGCAGTTCTTC. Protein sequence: CSAGPGNEQFF.

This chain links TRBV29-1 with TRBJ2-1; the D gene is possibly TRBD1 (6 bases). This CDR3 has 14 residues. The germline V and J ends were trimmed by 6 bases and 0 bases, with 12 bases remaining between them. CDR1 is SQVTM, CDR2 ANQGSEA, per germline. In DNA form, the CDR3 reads TGCAGCGTCGATGGACAGCCCTCCTACAATGAGCAGTTCTTC. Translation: CSVDGQPSYNEQFF.